A selection of T cell receptor beta chains follows, all from one sample in a study of T cell changes during pregnancy in multiple sclerosis. The table came from immunoSEQ multiplex PCR; TCRdb's copy has only in-frame clones and leaves some out. The sample includes 30,000 to 45,000 clones, roughly 90% of them seen just once. Sample: CD8+ T cells from peripheral blood mononuclear cells, taken before pregnancy. The receptors shown here come from a female donor with multiple sclerosis, enrolled in a pregnancy study. Each CDR3 is given with its conserved first and last residue. A D gene is named only where the DNA matches it firmly. Part of the rows lack a size; the others show once, few, many or a class for expanded clones.

.	TRBJ2-7	TRBV15	12	.	CATSRARDEQYF	TGTGCCACCAGCAGAGCGCGGGACGAGCAGTACTTC
.	TRBJ2-5	TRBV7-6	15	.	CASSKDLRGLETQYF	TGTGCCAGCAGCAAGGACCTTCGGGGATTAGAGACCCAGTACTTC
.	TRBJ1-2	TRBV4-1	18	TRBD1	CASSQAPGQGLPYYGYTF	TGCGCCAGCAGCCAGGCCCCGGGACAGGGTTTGCCCTACTATGGCTACACCTTC
.	TRBJ2-2	TRBV29-1	13	.	CSVREYVSGELFF	TGCAGCGTTAGAGAGTACGTCTCCGGGGAGCTGTTTTTT
.	TRBJ1-2	TRBV11-2	13	.	CASSLAQIYGYTF	TGTGCCAGCAGCTTAGCACAGATTTATGGCTACACCTTC
.	TRBJ2-5	TRBV27	17	TRBD1	CATLHVPGQAYQETQYF	TGTGCCACCCTCCACGTCCCGGGACAGGCTTACCAAGAGACCCAGTACTTC
once	TRBJ1-3	TRBV28	14	.	CASSPRASGNTIYF	TGTGCCAGTTCACCCAGGGCGTCAGGAAACACCATATATTTT
.	TRBJ2-1	TRBV27	14	TRBD2	CASSLAGAYNEQFF	TGTGCCAGCAGTTTAGCGGGAGCCTACAATGAGCAGTTCTTC
.	TRBJ2-2	TRBV7-6	16	.	CASSLAGAVVVGELFF	TGTGCCAGCAGCTTAGCGGGAGCGGTGGTAGTAGGGGAGCTGTTTTTT
.	TRBJ2-7	TRBV4-2	15	TRBD2	CASSQGTSATYEQYF	TGTGCCAGCAGCCAAGGGACTAGCGCAACCTACGAGCAGTACTTC